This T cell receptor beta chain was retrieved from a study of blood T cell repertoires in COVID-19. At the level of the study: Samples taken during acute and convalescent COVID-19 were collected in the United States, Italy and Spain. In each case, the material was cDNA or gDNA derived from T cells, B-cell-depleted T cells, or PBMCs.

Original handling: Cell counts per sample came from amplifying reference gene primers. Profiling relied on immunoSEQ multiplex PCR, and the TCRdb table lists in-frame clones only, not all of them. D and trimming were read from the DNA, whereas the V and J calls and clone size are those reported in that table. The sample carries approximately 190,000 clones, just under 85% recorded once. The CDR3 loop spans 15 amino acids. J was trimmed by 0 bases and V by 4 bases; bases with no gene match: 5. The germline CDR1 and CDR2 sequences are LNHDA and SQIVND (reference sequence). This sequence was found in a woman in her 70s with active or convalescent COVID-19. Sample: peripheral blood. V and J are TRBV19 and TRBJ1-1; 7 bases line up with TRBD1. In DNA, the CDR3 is TGTGCCAGTAGTAGATACAGGGGAATGAACACTGAAGCTTTCTTT. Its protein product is CASSRYRGMNTEAFF.